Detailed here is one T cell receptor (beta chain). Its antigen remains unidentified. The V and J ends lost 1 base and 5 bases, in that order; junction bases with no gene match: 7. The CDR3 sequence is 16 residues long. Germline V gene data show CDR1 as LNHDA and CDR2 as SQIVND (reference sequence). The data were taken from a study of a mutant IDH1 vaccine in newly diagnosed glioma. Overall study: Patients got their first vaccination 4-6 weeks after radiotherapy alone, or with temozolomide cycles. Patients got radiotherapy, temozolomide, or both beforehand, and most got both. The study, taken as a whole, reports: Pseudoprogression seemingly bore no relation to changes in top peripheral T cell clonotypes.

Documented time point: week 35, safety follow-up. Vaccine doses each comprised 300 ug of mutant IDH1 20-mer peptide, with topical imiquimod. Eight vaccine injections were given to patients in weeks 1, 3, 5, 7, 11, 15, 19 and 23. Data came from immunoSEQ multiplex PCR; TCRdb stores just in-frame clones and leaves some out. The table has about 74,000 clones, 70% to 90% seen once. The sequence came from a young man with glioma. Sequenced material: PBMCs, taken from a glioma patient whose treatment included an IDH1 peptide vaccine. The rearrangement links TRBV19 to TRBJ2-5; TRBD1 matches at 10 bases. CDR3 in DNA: TGTGCCAGTAGTATAGCAGAGACAGGGGGCAGGGAGACCCAGTACTTC. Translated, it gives CASSIAETGGRETQYF.